The 7 T cell receptor beta chains below all came from one sample that was sequenced in a study of T cells after yellow fever vaccination. In TCRdb, the 5' RACE reads were re-called with MiXCR into one record per CDR3 protein. The table lists some 340,000 distinct CDR3 sequences, 4.1% of them singletons. Sequencing was performed on PBMCs, taken 5 days after the yellow fever booster vaccination. These receptor sequences come from a man younger than 35 who received the YFV17D yellow fever vaccine.

The sample holds many counts of this clonotype. The J gene is TRBJ2-5, the V gene TRBV14, with 12 bases that match TRBD2. Germline V gene sequence: CDR1 SGHDN, CDR2 FVKESK. The trim removed 4 bases at V and 4 bases at J, leaving 4 bases unmatched. The CDR3 extends over 15 amino acids. The CDR3 is CASSRRLAGAETQYF. CDR3 coding DNA: TGTGCCAGCAGCCGTCGACTAGCGGGGGCAGAGACCCAGTACTTC.

This clonotype was seen ten or more times. The rearrangement joins TRBV7-9 to TRBJ1-1, with D unclear. The CDR3 totals 12 residues. Trimming pared 2 bases from V and 3 bases from J, leaving 4 bases between. Germline values: CDR1 SEHNR, CDR2 FQNEAQ (reference sequence). DNA for the CDR3: TGTGCCAGCAGCTTATTAGACACTGAAGCTTTCTTT. Protein: CASSLLDTEAFF.

The rearrangement joins TRBV5-1 to TRBJ1-5; no definite D call. V was shortened by 0 bases and J by 0 bases, with 7 bases between the two germline ends. This CDR3 spans 15 amino acids. The germline V gene encodes CDR1 SGHRS and CDR2 YFSETQ. The CDR3 spells CASSLDFSSNQPQHF. CDR3 sequence (DNA): TGCGCCAGCAGCTTGGATTTCTCTAGCAATCAGCCCCAGCATTTT. The full variable domain, in which reference TRBV5-1 and TRBJ1-5 provide the parts outside the CDR3, is KAGVTQTPRYLIKTRGQQVTLSCSPISGHRSVSWYQQTPGQGLQFLFEYFSETQRNKGNFPGRFSGRQFSNSRSEMNVSTLELGDSALYLCASSLDFSSNQPQHFGDGTRLSIL.

This clonotype was detected ten times or more. The chain has TRBV15 and TRBJ2-3, with TRBD2 matching 14 bases. Losses at the gene ends were 5 bases for V and 6 bases for J; bases not matched to a gene: 7. The germline CDR1 and CDR2 sequences are LNHNV and YYDKDF (reference sequence). The CDR3 loop spans 16 amino acids. The CDR3 loop reads CATSPPGLAGADTQYF. The DNA for the CDR3 is TGTGCCACCAGCCCTCCGGGACTAGCGGGGGCGGATACGCAGTATTTT.

This clonotype came up many times. The V call is TRBV11-2, the J call TRBJ2-3; D possibly corresponds to TRBD2 (5 bases). The CDR3 is 17 amino acids. CDR1 SGHAT and CDR2 FQNNGV come from the germline V gene. Trimming removed 5 bases at V and 3 bases at J, with 21 bases between. This CDR3 reads CASSPYLILVGTDTQYF. The CDR3 nucleotides are TGTGCCAGCAGCCCATATCTTATACTAGTCGGTACAGATACGCAGTATTTT.

In this sample, this clonotype turned up many times. The J gene is TRBJ1-2, the V gene TRBV5-1, with TRBD1 matching 7 bases. Unmatched junction bases numbered 4, after V lost 4 bases and J lost 4 bases. The CDR3 runs to 13 residues. The germline gives CDR1 SGHRS, CDR2 YFSETQ. The CDR3 DNA follows: TGCGCCAGCAGCCCGACAGGGTTCTATGGCTACACCTTC. Translating it yields CASSPTGFYGYTF.

In this sample, this clonotype turned up many times. The chain couples TRBV7-2 to TRBJ2-4, with TRBD2 identical over 8 bases. The junction had 5 bases not matched to a gene; V was cut back by 5 bases and J by 5 bases. The CDR3 has 14 residues. Germline CDR1 is SGHTA and CDR2 is FQGNSA. The CDR3 region has the DNA TGTGCCAGCAGCCGGGGGGGTGGCGAAAACATTCAGTACTTC. Its protein product is CASSRGGGENIQYF.